The present TCR beta chain was sequenced within a study of shared clonotypes between healthy human individuals. Details on this clone: Its antigen is unknown.

This was a deep-level run. Clones were sequenced by immunoSEQ multiplex PCR, and TCRdb holds only the in-frame ones, with some missing. The sample yields 2 million to 2.5 million clones, more than 80% seen once. The length of the CDR3 is 16 residues. V lost 0 bases to trimming and J lost 0 bases, with 9 bases between them. Germline-derived CDR1 and CDR2 are LNHDA and SQIVND (reference sequence). Findings of the study overall: Only blood was sampled, and tissue TCR repertoires likely differ from blood ones.

Sequenced input: naive CD4+ T cells from PBMCs. Regarding subset: CD45RA+ positively selected. V and J are TRBV19 and TRBJ1-5; no reliable D call. This clonotype was obtained from a man aged 18 to 35 in good health. Some clones in this sample may be carry-over from other donors' samples. CDR3 bases: TGTGCCAGTAGTATAGATTGGGAATATAGCAATCAGCCCCAGCATTTT. It is translated as CASSIDWEYSNQPQHF.